The rows below give T cell receptor beta chains drawn from one sample of a study of blood T cell repertoires in COVID-19. This table comes from immunoSEQ multiplex PCR, and its TCRdb copy is limited to in-frame clones, with some not included. Of 100,000 to 120,000 clones listed, approximately 85% were seen once; the top ten hold 16%. Sequencing input: peripheral blood. The receptors derive from an older woman with acute or convalescent COVID-19. Each CDR3 is given with its conserved first and last residue. Clone size is given for some rows only: seen once, a few or many times, or a class if the clone is expanded.

TRBJ1-6,TRBV2,.,CASSETATYLPLHF
TRBJ2-1,TRBV3-1/TRBV3-2,.,CASSQASSGLITYNEQFF
TRBJ1-2,TRBV4-2,few,CASSQGLLTARYGYTF
TRBJ1-1,TRBV7-9,.,CASSLFRGGPKREAFF
TRBJ1-3,TRBV6-5,.,CASSSSQGIGNTIYF
TRBJ2-3,TRBV19,.,CASSLLAGISTDTQYF
TRBJ1-5,TRBV25-1,.,CASSAGVSNQPQHF
TRBJ1-5,TRBV5-1,.,CASSLGDPGGNQPQHF
TRBJ1-2,TRBV6-4,few,CASSDSGSTGDGYTF
TRBJ1-6,TRBV7-2,.,CASSPGARGTPLHF
TRBJ1-1,TRBV4-2,.,CASSLLQEMNTEAFF
TRBJ1-2,TRBV5-1,once,CASSLAQSNYGYTF
TRBJ2-1,TRBV7-2,.,CASSLSGGTYNEQFF
TRBJ1-2,TRBV18,.,CASSPPSGGSGYTF
TRBJ2-3,TRBV5-1,.,CASSFGTGVDRQYF
TRBJ2-7,TRBV19,.,CASSPRAGGFYEQYF
TRBJ1-5,TRBV2,.,CASTPQGYSNQPQHF
TRBJ1-1,TRBV9,few,CASSVGENMNTEAFF
TRBJ1-3,TRBV19,.,CASNPTGRPGNTIYF
TRBJ2-7,TRBV11-2,many,CASSPGTGGYEQYF
TRBJ2-5,TRBV18,.,CASSPPQGRETQYF
TRBJ1-2,TRBV6-6,.,CASSYTDGGYTF
TRBJ1-6,TRBV3-1/TRBV3-2,.,CASSQIYPRQGDRPPLHF
TRBJ1-1,TRBV3-1/TRBV3-2,.,CASSQTGSWAFF
TRBJ1-2,TRBV5-4,once,CASSLVNYGGDGYTF
TRBJ2-2,TRBV2,.,CASLKITGPGELFF
TRBJ1-1,TRBV5-1,.,CASSLGRVNTEAFF
TRBJ1-5,TRBV19,once,CATALQGAQPQHF
TRBJ2-3,TRBV3-1/TRBV3-2,.,CASSQAGGGAHDTDTQYF
TRBJ1-1,TRBV7-2,.,CASSFLGHTEAFF
TRBJ2-2,TRBV28,.,CASSHNLGPGELFF
TRBJ1-6,TRBV18,.,CASSRQGANSPLHF
TRBJ1-5,TRBV12-3/TRBV12-4,.,CASGRGNQPQHF
TRBJ1-2,TRBV6-5,.,CASSWGQGYGYTF
TRBJ2-2,TRBV29-1,once,CSANSPHGGANTGELFF
TRBJ1-2,TRBV12-5,.,CASGLVETVYGYTF
TRBJ2-7,TRBV14,.,CASSPKAGELWEQYF